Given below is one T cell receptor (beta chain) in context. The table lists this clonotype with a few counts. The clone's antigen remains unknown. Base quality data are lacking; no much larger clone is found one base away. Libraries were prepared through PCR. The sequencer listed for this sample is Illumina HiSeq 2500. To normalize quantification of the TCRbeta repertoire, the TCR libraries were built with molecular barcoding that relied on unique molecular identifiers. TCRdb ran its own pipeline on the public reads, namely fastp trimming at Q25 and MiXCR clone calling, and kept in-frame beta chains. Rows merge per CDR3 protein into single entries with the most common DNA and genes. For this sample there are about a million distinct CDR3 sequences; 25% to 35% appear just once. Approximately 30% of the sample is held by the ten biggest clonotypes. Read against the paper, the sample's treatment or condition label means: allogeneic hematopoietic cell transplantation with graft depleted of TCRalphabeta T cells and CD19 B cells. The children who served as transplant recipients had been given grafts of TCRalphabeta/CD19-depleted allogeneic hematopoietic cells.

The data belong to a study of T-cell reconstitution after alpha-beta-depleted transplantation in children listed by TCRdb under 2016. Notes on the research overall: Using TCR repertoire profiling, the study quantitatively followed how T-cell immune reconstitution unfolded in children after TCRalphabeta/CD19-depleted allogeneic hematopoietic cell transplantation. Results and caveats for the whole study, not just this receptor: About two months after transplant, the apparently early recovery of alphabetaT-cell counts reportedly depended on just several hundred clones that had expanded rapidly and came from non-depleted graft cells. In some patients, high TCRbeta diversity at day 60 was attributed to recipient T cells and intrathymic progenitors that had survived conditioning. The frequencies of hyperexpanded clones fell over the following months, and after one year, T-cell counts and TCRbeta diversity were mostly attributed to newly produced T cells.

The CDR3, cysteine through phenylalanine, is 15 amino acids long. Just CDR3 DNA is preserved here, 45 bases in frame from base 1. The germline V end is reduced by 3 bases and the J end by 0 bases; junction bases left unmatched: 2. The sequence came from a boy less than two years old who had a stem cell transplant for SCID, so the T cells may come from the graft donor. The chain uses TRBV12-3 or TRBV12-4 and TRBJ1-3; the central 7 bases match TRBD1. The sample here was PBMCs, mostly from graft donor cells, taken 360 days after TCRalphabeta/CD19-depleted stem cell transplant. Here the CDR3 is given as CASSLDRFSGNTIYF. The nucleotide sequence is TGTGCCAGCAGTTTGGACAGGTTCTCTGGAAACACCATATATTTT.